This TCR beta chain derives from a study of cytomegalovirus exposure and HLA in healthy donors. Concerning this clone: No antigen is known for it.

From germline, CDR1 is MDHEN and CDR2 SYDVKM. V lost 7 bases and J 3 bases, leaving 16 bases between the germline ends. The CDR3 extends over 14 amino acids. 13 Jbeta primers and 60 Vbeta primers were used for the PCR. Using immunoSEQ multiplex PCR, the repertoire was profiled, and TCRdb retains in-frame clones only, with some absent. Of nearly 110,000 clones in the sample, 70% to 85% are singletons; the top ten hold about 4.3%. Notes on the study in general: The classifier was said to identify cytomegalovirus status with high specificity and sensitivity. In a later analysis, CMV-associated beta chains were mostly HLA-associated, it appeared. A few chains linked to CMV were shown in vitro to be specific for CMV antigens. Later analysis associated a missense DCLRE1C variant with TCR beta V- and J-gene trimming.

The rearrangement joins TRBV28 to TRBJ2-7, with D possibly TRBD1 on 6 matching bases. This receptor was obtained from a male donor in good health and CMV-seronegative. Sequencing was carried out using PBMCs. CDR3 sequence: CASTSGTTFYEQYF. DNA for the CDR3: TGTGCCAGCACATCCGGGACAACCTTCTACGAGCAGTACTTC.